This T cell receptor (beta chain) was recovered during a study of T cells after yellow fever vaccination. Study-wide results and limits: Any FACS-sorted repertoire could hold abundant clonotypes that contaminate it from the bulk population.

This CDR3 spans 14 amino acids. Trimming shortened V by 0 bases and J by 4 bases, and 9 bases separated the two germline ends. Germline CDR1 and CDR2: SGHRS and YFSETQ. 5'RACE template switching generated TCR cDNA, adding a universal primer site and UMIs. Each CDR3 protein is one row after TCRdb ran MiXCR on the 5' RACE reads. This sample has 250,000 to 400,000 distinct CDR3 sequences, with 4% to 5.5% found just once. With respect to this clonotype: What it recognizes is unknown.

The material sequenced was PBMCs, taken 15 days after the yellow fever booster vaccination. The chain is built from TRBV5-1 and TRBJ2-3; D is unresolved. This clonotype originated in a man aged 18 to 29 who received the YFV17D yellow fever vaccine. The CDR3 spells CASSLEDAPDTQYF. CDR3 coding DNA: TGCGCCAGCAGCTTGGAGGACGCGCCAGATACGCAGTATTTT.